This T cell receptor beta chain was found in a study of blood T cell repertoires in COVID-19. At the level of the study: Sample material is recorded as cDNA or gDNA derived from T cells, B-cell-depleted T cells, or PBMCs.

This CDR3 comprises 15 residues. Per the germline V gene, CDR1 is LGHNA and CDR2 is YSLEER. V lost 1 base and J 8 bases, leaving 14 bases between the germline ends. In the authors' methods: From reference gene primer amplification, estimates of nucleated cell counts were derived. TCRdb's copy holds only in-frame clones and misses some; the assay was immunoSEQ multiplex PCR. D and trimming come from the DNA, and the V and J calls and clone size come from that table. Of approximately 56,000 clones listed, about 85% were seen once; the top ten hold 6.9%. This sequence originates from a man in his 70s with active COVID-19. The sequencing sample was made of peripheral blood. The V call is TRBV4-3, the J call TRBJ1-4; possible D gene TRBD1, 5 bases. For the CDR3, the DNA is TGCGCCAGCAGCCAAGTATGGGCCGGGGGGGAAAAACTGTTTTTT. Residues: CASSQVWAGGEKLFF.